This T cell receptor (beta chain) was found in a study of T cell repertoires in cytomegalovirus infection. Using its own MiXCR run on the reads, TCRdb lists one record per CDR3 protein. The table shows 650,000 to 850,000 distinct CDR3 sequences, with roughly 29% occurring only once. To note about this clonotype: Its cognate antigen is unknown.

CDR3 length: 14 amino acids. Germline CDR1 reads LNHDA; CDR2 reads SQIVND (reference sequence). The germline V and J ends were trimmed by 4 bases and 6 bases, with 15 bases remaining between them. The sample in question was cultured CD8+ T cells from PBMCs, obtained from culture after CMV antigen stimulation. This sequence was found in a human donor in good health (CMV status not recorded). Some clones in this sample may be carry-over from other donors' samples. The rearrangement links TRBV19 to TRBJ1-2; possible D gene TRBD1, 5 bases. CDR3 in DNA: TGTGCCAGTAGTACCTGGACAAGTCGGGATGGCTACACCTTC. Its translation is CASSTWTSRDGYTF.